Included here is one T cell receptor (beta chain) sequence, with context. From the RT-PCR reads, TCRdb called clonotypes with MiXCR, one entry per CDR3 protein. The data contain a few hundred thousand distinct CDR3 sequences, less than 15% of them singletons. This record belongs to a study of response to subunit inactivated influenza vaccine. The V gene's germline CDR1 is SGHTA and CDR2 FQGNSA. The V end was cut by 3 bases, the J end by 9 bases, with 9 bases between. This CDR3 comprises 12 residues. Material: PBMCs from blood, obtained approximately 12 days after vaccination. The chain couples TRBV7-2 to TRBJ2-1; possible D gene TRBD2, 5 bases. This receptor was obtained from a man in his fifties or sixties who received an inactivated influenza vaccine. The CDR3 nucleotides read TGTGCCAGCAGCTTTCTAGCTAGTGAGCAGTTCTTC. Encoded protein: CASSFLASEQFF.